This TCR beta chain was captured by sequencing in a study of early T cells in non-severe SARS-CoV-2 infection. Study-level information: Unpaired chains resulted from sequencing bulk RNA of unsorted whole blood. Study results and caveats: The VDJdb matching leaned toward anti-spike CD8 responses and overlooked private and CD4 specificities.

This clonotype occurred many times. Antigen unknown. Trimming stripped 4 bases from V and 7 bases from J, with 20 bases between. The CDR3 runs to 15 residues. Germline values: CDR1 DFQATT, CDR2 SNEGSKA (reference sequence). The library protocol tagged individual cDNA molecules with unique molecular identifiers. MiXCR was run by TCRdb on the 5' RACE reads, yielding one entry per CDR3 protein. The sample has approximately 100,000 distinct CDR3 sequences; around 15% are singletons. This TCR was recovered from an adult who was a healthcare worker with PCR-confirmed SARS-CoV-2 infection or an uninfected control (not recorded which). Material: whole blood. The chain combines TRBV20-1 with TRBJ2-1, with D perhaps matching TRBD1 (5 bases). The CDR3 DNA reads as TGCAGTGCTAATTGGGGCAGGGAAATTATAAATGAGCAGTTCTTC. Amino acids: CSANWGREIINEQFF.